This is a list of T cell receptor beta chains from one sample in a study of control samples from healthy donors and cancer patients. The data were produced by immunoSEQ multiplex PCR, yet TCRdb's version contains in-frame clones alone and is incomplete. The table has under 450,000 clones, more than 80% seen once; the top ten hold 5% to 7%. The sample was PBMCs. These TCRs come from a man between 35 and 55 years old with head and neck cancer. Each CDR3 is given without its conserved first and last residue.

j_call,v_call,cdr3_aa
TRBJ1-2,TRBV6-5,ASGPGYSGYT
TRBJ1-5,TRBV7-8,ASSFHRLEPQH
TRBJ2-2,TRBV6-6,ASSPKILAGATGELF
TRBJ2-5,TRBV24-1,ATSERDRVETQY
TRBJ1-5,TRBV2,ASGRDRNQPQH
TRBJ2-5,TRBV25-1,ASSEPEWYQETQY
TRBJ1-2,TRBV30,AWSVSYPAGNYGYT
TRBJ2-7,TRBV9,ASSSTWDRDYEQY
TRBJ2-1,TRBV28,ASSFLPAGYDNEQF
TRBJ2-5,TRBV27,ASSLTLAGDYLQETQY
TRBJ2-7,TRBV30,AWSVQAIEQY
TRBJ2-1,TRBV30,ALGSGRGGQF
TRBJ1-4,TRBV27,ASSQGRYNEKLF
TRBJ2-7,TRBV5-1,ASSLRGLNPEQY
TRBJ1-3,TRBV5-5,ASSFIGNSGNTIY
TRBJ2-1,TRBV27,ASSFTGNNEQF
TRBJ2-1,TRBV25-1,ASRGPPTYNEQF
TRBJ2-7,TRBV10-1,ASSAGTGTYEQY
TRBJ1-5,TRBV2,ASTQGQGIYQPQH
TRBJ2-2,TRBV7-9,ASSFGQGNTGELF
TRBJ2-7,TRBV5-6,ASSFKDLGATYEQY
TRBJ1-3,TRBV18,ASSPETGSLSGNTIY
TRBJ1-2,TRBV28,ASISQDWAGYT
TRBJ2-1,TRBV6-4,ASSDSRGEQF
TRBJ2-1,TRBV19,ASCGKGLYNEQF
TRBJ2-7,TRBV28,ASSFGRTLGYEQY
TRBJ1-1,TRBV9,ASSVDATEAF
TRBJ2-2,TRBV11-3,ASSPRQGNTGELF
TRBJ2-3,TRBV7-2,ASSSYPTSGGGTDTQY
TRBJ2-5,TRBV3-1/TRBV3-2,ASSQTNGPQETQY
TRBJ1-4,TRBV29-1,SACWGQNEKLF
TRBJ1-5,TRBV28,ASSHRAQFQPQH
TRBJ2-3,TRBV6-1,ASRGAYGGSSTDTQY
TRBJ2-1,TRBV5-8,ASELGGRLSYNEQF
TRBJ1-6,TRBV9,ASSARDENSPLH
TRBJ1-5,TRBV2,ASAETGTVSNQPQH
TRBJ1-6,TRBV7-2,ASSLGWGTPPSLH
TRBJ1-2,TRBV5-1,ASSLGAGASFNYGYT
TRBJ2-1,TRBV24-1,ATSDLKNEQF
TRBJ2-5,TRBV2,ASEDPAVTQY
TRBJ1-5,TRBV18,ASSPVERQPNQPQH
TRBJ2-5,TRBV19,ASSITLAGAQY
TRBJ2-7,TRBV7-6,ASSTGNEQY
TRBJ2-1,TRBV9,ASSVEGANNEQF
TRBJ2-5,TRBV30,ACTGSETQY
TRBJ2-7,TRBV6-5,ASSRPGQGLYEQY
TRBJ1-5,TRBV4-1,ASSQVSSGPQH
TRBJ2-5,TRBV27,ASSPRVLETQY
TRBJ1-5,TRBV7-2,ASSLDGREQPQH
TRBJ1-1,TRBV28,ASSSTSSVATEAF
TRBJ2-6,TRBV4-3,ASSQDRVRTGANVLT
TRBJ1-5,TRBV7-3,ASSLTPAGNQPQH
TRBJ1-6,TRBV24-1,ATSVGQFGSPLH
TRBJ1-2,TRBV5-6,ASSLGLRYT
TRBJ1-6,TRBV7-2,ASSLEYSPLH